A single TCR beta chain is shown here with its context. Its specificity is not known. The CD4+ fraction was divided into a CD45RA+ naive subset and a CD45RA-negative memory subset. These data belong to a study of shared clonotypes between healthy human individuals. The study's findings and limits: An expected dependence of interdonor clonotype sharing on sequencing depth was noted. Researchers sampled blood only, noting tissue repertoires likely differ.

The V gene's germline CDR1 is WNHNN and CDR2 SYGVQD (reference sequence). V was cut by 8 bases and J by 4 bases, with 9 bases left in between. This CDR3 has 12 residues. In the original analysis: ImmunoSEQ supplied junction-only sequences lacking quality scores, so filtering was different. Sequenced by immunoSEQ multiplex PCR; TCRdb stores in-frame clones only, minus some. That table gives V, J and clone size, and the DNA gave D and trimming. The sample gives 950,000 to 1,300,000 clones, about 75% of which show up once; 1.4% to 1.5% is in the top ten. The origin of this receptor is a man aged 18-30 years in good health. The chain carries TRBV10-1 and TRBJ2-1; a weak D match, TRBD1 (5 bases). Material: memory CD4+ T cells sorted from blood. Subset given: CD45RA-negative fraction. CDR3 loop: CASGRVYNEQFF. In DNA, the CDR3 is TGCGCCAGCGGCAGGGTTTACAATGAGCAGTTCTTC.